This TCR beta chain derives from a study of cytomegalovirus exposure and HLA in healthy donors. Study-wide points: Most TCR sequences were seen very rarely across donors, but some public TCRs occurred in many.

This clone was detected a few times. Its antigen remains unknown. Trimming stripped 1 base from V and 5 bases from J, with 4 bases between. The CDR3 loop spans 11 amino acids. Germline CDR1 and CDR2: SGHDT and YYEEEE. Only in-frame clones appear in the TCRdb table, and some are missing; sequencing was by immunoSEQ multiplex PCR. This table holds 200,000 to 250,000 clones, 75% to 90% found once. Sequenced sample: PBMCs. This clonotype was sampled from a woman aged 18-29 years in good health and CMV-seronegative. The rearrangement joins TRBV5-6 to TRBJ2-7, with unresolved D. The CDR3 is CASSLSDEQYF. CDR3 in DNA: TGTGCCAGCAGCTTGAGCGACGAGCAGTACTTC.